The 18 T cell receptor beta chains presented below share a single source sample, sequenced in a study of T-cell reconstitution after alpha-beta-depleted transplantation in children. The TCRbeta library incorporated unique molecular identifiers. MiXCR was run by TCRdb on the PCR reads, yielding one entry per CDR3 protein. The sample shows about 540,000 distinct CDR3 sequences, 25% to 30% of them seen only once. The sample consisted of PBMCs, taken before TCRalphabeta/CD19-depleted stem cell transplant. The receptors were sampled from a boy less than two years old with Wiskott-Aldrich syndrome, due to receive a stem cell transplant.

The chain is built from TRBV21-1 and TRBJ2-1; the table assigns TRBD2, which was not confirmed against the DNA. TRBV21-1 corresponds to a pseudogene. The CDR3 length is 18 residues. CDR3: CASSVRLLAGEAYNEQFF. The DNA of the CDR3 is TGTGCCAGCAGCGTGAGGTTACTAGCGGGAGAAGCGTACAATGAGCAGTTCTTC.

This clonotype was detected only a few times. The chain couples TRBV7-2 to TRBJ1-4; TRBD1 matches 7 bases. The CDR3 totals 15 residues. Germline lookup yields CDR1 SGHTA and CDR2 FQGNSA. Losses at the gene ends were 4 bases for V and 4 bases for J; bases not matched to a gene: 6. The chain's CDR3 is CASSSTGTVNEKLFF. CDR3 DNA: TGTGCCAGCAGCTCAACCGGGACAGTTAATGAAAAACTGTTTTTT. Combining the CDR3 with reference TRBV7-2 and TRBJ1-4 gives the whole variable domain GAGVSQSPSNKVTEKGKDVELRCDPISGHTALYWYRQSLGQGLEFLIYFQGNSAPDKSGLPSDRFSAERTGGSVSTLTIQRTQQEDSAVYLCASSSTGTVNEKLFFGSGTQLSVL.

The chain employs TRBV4-1 and TRBJ2-5, with a weak D call TRBD1 (5 bases). Trimming cost V 3 bases and J 4 bases, with 21 bases left between them. The CDR3 sequence is 17 residues long. Looked up from germline, CDR1 is MGHRA and CDR2 is YSYEKL. CDR3 region: CASSQEDSIRSGETQYF. The CDR3 bases are TGCGCCAGCAGCCAGGAAGACAGTATCCGTTCGGGAGAGACCCAGTACTTC.

This clonotype was observed many times. CDR3 in DNA: TGTGCCAGCAGCTTAGCTGCCGGGGAGCTGTTTTTT. It translates to CASSLAAGELFF. The chain uses TRBV7-9 and TRBJ2-2; no reliable D call. Germline V gene lookup returns CDR1 SEHNR and CDR2 FQNEAQ (reference sequence). This CDR3 contains 12 residues. Trimming removed 0 bases from V and 6 bases from J, with 2 bases in between.

A few counts support this clonotype. This sequence joins TRBV5-1 and TRBJ2-1; D is undetermined. The CDR3 contains 14 residues. Germline CDR1 is SGHRS and CDR2 is YFSETQ. The ends were cut back, 0 bases at V and 5 bases at J, with 9 bases in the middle. In DNA, the CDR3 is TGCGCCAGCAGCTTGGATGCAGCCAACAATGAGCAGTTCTTC. Protein sequence: CASSLDAANNEQFF.

The chain combines TRBV7-8 with TRBJ1-5; D is perhaps TRBD1 (5 bases). Between the trimmed V and J ends, which lost 1 base and 1 base, there was a span of 11 bases. The CDR3 runs 16 residues. In germline, CDR1 is SGHVS, CDR2 FQNEAQ. The DNA for the CDR3 is TGTGCCAGCAGCTTAGTGGCAGGGCTAAGCAATCAGCCCCAGCATTTT. Its translation is CASSLVAGLSNQPQHF.

This clonotype was observed a handful of times. V is TRBV9 and J is TRBJ2-1; 7 bases agree with TRBD2. The CDR3 covers 17 residues. After removal of 0 bases from V and 1 base from J, the junction contained 7 bases not matched to a gene. From germline, CDR1 is SGDLS and CDR2 YYNGEE. CDR3 region: CASSVAGGRRSYNEQFF. In DNA form, the CDR3 reads TGTGCCAGCAGCGTAGCCGGGGGGAGGCGGTCCTACAATGAGCAGTTCTTC.

This clonotype has a handful of counts. The rearrangement links TRBV12-3 or TRBV12-4 to TRBJ1-2; tentatively, D is TRBD1 (6 bases). The CDR3 sequence is 15 residues long. Trimming took 4 bases from V and 5 from J, leaving 17 bases between them. CDR3 sequence: CASSSRGWGAYGYTF. The DNA for the CDR3 is TGTGCCAGCAGTTCCCGGGGGTGGGGGGCGTATGGCTACACCTTC.

This clonotype was observed a few times. V is TRBV12-3 or TRBV12-4 and J is TRBJ1-2; D remains unclear. CDR3 length: 17 amino acids. V lost 1 base to trimming and J lost 0 bases, with 15 bases between them. CDR3 region: CASSLVLQDWPNYGYTF. The DNA for the CDR3 is TGTGCCAGCAGTTTAGTTCTCCAGGACTGGCCTAACTATGGCTACACCTTC.

This clonotype occurred a few times. V usage is TRBV5-1 and J usage is TRBJ2-3; a weak D match, TRBD2 (6 bases). The CDR3 runs to 15 residues. V lost 7 bases and J 3 bases, leaving 18 bases between the germline ends. In germline, CDR1 is SGHRS, CDR2 YFSETQ. The CDR3 spells CASRPLGSPTDTQYF. The CDR3 nucleotides are TGCGCCAGCCGGCCCCTCGGGAGTCCAACAGATACGCAGTATTTT.

The chain recombines TRBV25-1 with TRBJ2-7; TRBD2 agrees at 10 bases. This CDR3 has 16 residues. Germline-derived CDR1 and CDR2 are MGHDK and SYGVNS. The ends lost 3 bases at V and 5 bases at J; junction bases unmatched: 10. This CDR3 is CASSELHSGRSNEQYF. The CDR3 nucleotides are TGTGCCAGCAGTGAGCTTCATAGCGGGAGGTCCAACGAGCAGTACTTC.

The chain carries TRBV6-1 and TRBJ1-5; 7 bases line up with TRBD1. Germline V lookup: CDR1 MNHNS, CDR2 SASEGT. The CDR3 runs 18 residues. Losses at the gene ends were 7 bases for V and 1 base for J; bases not matched to a gene: 16. CDR3 residues: CASTLSAGPTGSNQPQHF. DNA of the CDR3: TGTGCCAGCACCCTATCGGCAGGGCCGACAGGGAGCAATCAGCCCCAGCATTTT.

This clonotype was counted between two and nine times. The chain links TRBV12-3 or TRBV12-4 to TRBJ2-7, with 8 bases fitting TRBD2. V shed 6 bases, J shed 3 bases, and the junction held 10 bases outside the gene matches. There are 15 residues in the CDR3. The CDR3 loop reads CASRYSGSIFYEQYF. CDR3 coding DNA: TGTGCCAGCAGATACAGCGGGAGTATTTTCTACGAGCAGTACTTC.

The V call is TRBV14, the J call TRBJ2-1; a weak D match, TRBD2 (6 bases). V was pared by 0 bases and J by 4 bases, with 13 bases between. The CDR3 sequence is 16 residues long. The germline gives CDR1 SGHDN, CDR2 FVKESK. DNA of the CDR3: TGTGCCAGCAGCCAAGACAGAGGCGGGGATTACAATGAGCAGTTCTTC. It codes for CASSQDRGGDYNEQFF.

This clonotype was observed a handful of times. This chain connects TRBV5-1 to TRBJ2-7, with 11 bases aligning to TRBD1. Germline trimming cut 4 bases from V and 2 bases from J; bases unmatched to any gene: 5. The CDR3 has 15 residues. Germline CDR1 SGHRS, CDR2 YFSETQ. CDR3 DNA sequence: TGCGCCAGCAGCGGCGGGACAGGGGGTACCTACGAGCAGTACTTC. It codes for CASSGGTGGTYEQYF.

The rearrangement links TRBV29-1 to TRBJ2-6, with TRBD2 as a possible D gene (5 bases). Trimming took off 4 bases at V and 4 bases at J, with 11 bases between the two ends. The CDR3 extends over 14 amino acids. Germline CDR1 and CDR2: SQVTM and ANQGSEA. CDR3: CSVVGAPGANVLTF. CDR3 DNA: TGCAGCGTTGTGGGAGCGCCCGGGGCCAACGTCCTGACTTTC.

CDR3 sequence (DNA): TGTGCCAGCCTTGGGAGGCCAGGAACGCAGTATTTT. It codes for CASLGRPGTQYF. The chain carries TRBV28 and TRBJ2-3; a possible D gene is TRBD2 (6 bases). Trimming removed 8 bases at V and 9 bases at J, with 15 bases between. The length of the CDR3 is 12 residues. The germline CDR1 and CDR2 sequences are MDHEN and SYDVKM.

This clonotype was observed a handful of times. V usage is TRBV27 and J usage is TRBJ2-7, with D unresolved. The V end was cut by 3 bases, the J end by 5 bases, with 14 bases between. The germline CDR1 and CDR2 sequences are MNHEY and SMNVEV (reference sequence). This CDR3 contains 14 residues. CDR3 protein: CASSFSGRLDEQYF. The DNA of the CDR3 is TGTGCCAGCAGTTTTTCAGGACGGCTGGACGAGCAGTACTTC.